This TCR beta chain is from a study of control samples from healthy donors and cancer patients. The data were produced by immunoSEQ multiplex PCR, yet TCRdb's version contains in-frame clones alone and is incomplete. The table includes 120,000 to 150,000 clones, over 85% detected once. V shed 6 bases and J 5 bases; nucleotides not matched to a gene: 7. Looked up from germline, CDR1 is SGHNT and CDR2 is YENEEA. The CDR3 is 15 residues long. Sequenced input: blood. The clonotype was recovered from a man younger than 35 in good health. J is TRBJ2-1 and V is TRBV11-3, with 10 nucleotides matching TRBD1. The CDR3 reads CASSPTGQGNNEQFF. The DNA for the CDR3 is TGTGCCAGCAGTCCTACGGGACAGGGGAACAATGAGCAGTTCTTC.